These 18 T cell receptor beta chains share one sample of origin, sequenced in a study of memory CD4+ T cells and cytomegalovirus serostatus. Produced via immunoSEQ multiplex PCR; TCRdb's table is partial and in-frame only. The sample gives tens of thousands of clones, 82% of which show up once; 0.55% to 0.7% is in the top ten. Single viable CD3+CD4+CD8-CD45RO+ cells were sorted as the memory CD4+ T cells. Sequencing input: memory CD4+ T cells from blood. These receptors were obtained from an adult in good health and CMV-seronegative.

The chain couples TRBV9 to TRBJ1-2; 10 bases fit TRBD1. Losses at the gene ends were 4 bases for V and 8 bases for J; bases not matched to a gene: 14. This CDR3 is built from 16 residues. CDR1 and CDR2 from the germline V gene are SGDLS and YYNGEE. The CDR3, as DNA: TGTGCCAGCAGCAACCGGGGGACAGGGGCGGTGGGAGGCTACACCTTC. Its translation: CASSNRGTGAVGGYTF.

The chain combines TRBV11-2 with TRBJ2-5; 9 bases line up with TRBD2. The ends lost 3 bases at V and 1 base at J; junction bases unmatched: 15. CDR1 and CDR2 (germline): SGHAT, FQNNGV. There are 19 residues in the CDR3. The CDR3 bases are TGTGCCAGCAGCTTGACAACCTCGACTAGCGGAGGGTTCCAAGAGACCCAGTACTTC. It specifies CASSLTTSTSGGFQETQYF. The whole variable domain, filled in from reference TRBV11-2 and TRBJ2-5, reads EAGVAQSPRYKIIEKRQSVAFWCNPISGHATLYWYQQILGQGPKLLIQFQNNGVVDDSQLPKDRFSAERLKGVDSTLKIQPAKLEDSAVYLCASSLTTSTSGGFQETQYFGPGTRLLVL.

This chain connects TRBV2 to TRBJ2-1; 11 bases align to TRBD2. The length of the CDR3 is 14 residues. CDR1 and CDR2 from the germline V gene are SNHLY and FYNNEI. The trim removed 7 bases at V and 7 bases at J, leaving 6 bases unmatched. This chain's CDR3 is CASNRLAGFNEQFF. Written as DNA, the CDR3 is TGTGCCAGCAATCGACTAGCGGGGTTTAATGAGCAGTTCTTC.

The chain employs TRBV11-2 and TRBJ1-4; possibly TRBD1 for D (6 bases). Germline loops: CDR1 SGHAT, CDR2 FQNNGV. The CDR3 consists of 13 residues. V was shortened by 5 bases and J by 8 bases, with 12 bases between the two germline ends. The CDR3 spells CASSPRTDEKLFF. The CDR3 DNA follows: TGTGCCAGCAGCCCCAGGACAGACGAAAAACTGTTTTTT.

This clone showed up just once. V and J are TRBV9 and TRBJ2-1; D possibly corresponds to TRBD1 (6 bases). Germline CDR1 reads SGDLS; CDR2 reads YYNGEE. The CDR3 sequence is 14 residues long. Trimming took 3 bases from V and 6 from J, leaving 13 bases between them. CDR3 loop: CASSAGQLINEQFF. CDR3 bases: TGTGCCAGCAGCGCCGGACAGCTAATCAATGAGCAGTTCTTC.

This chain's CDR3 is CASSPGQGSSEQYF. CDR3 sequence (DNA): TGTGCCAGCAGTCCCGGACAGGGGAGTTCCGAGCAGTACTTC. The V call is TRBV27, the J call TRBJ2-7; TRBD1 matches 9 bases. This CDR3 contains 14 residues. V trimming: 5 bases; J trimming: 6 bases; junction bases outside the gene matches: 8. Germline assignment: CDR1 MNHEY and CDR2 SMNVEV (reference sequence).

The chain links TRBV6-4 to TRBJ1-4; perhaps TRBD1 as D (5 bases). Trimming pared 3 bases from V and 7 bases from J, leaving 18 bases between. Germline loops: CDR1 MRHNA, CDR2 SNTAGT. The CDR3 has 16 residues. The CDR3: CASSDQGRPRAEKLFF. Here the CDR3 DNA reads TGTGCCAGCAGTGATCAGGGCAGGCCACGGGCTGAAAAACTGTTTTTT.

The rearrangement uses TRBV5-4 and TRBJ1-2, with D possibly being TRBD1 (5 bases). Trimming shortened V by 7 bases and J by 3 bases, and 16 bases separated the two germline ends. CDR3 length equals 14 residues. Germline V gives CDR1 SGHNT, CDR2 YYREEE (reference sequence). As DNA, the CDR3 is TGTGCCAGCGGACAATTCTGGGGGTACTATGGCTACACCTTC. Translation gives CASGQFWGYYGYTF.

The V call is TRBV29-1, the J call TRBJ1-2, with D possibly being TRBD1 (5 bases). From germline, CDR1 is SQVTM and CDR2 ANQGSEA. CDR3 size: 10 residues. V was pared by 1 base and J by 14 bases, with 11 bases between. The CDR3 DNA reads TGCAGCGTTGAAGCCGACGGGGGGACCTTC. It encodes CSVEADGGTF.

V is TRBV9 and J is TRBJ2-7; D is undetermined. With 0 bases removed from V and 0 bases from J, the gap between germline ends came to 7 bases. The CDR3 runs to 14 residues. In germline, CDR1 is SGDLS, CDR2 YYNGEE. The DNA for the CDR3 is TGTGCCAGCAGCGTAGAGCCTAGCTCCTACGAGCAGTACTTC. Translated, it gives CASSVEPSSYEQYF.

This rearrangement joins TRBV5-6 to TRBJ2-3; 9 bases are a match to TRBD1. The V gene end was trimmed by 4 bases and the J gene end by 2 bases; junction bases not matched to a gene: 11. The CDR3 runs to 17 residues. The germline V gene encodes CDR1 SGHDT and CDR2 YYEEEE. The CDR3 is CASSGTGIFANTDTQYF. Here the CDR3 DNA reads TGTGCCAGCAGCGGGACAGGGATTTTTGCTAACACAGATACGCAGTATTTT.

This rearrangement joins TRBV2 to TRBJ1-1; D ambiguous. CDR1 and CDR2 from the germline V gene are SNHLY and FYNNEI. The V and J ends lost 2 bases and 3 bases respectively, with 7 bases between them. CDR3 size: 13 residues. CDR3 sequence reads: CASSENQDTEAFF. The CDR3 DNA reads as TGTGCCAGCAGTGAAAACCAGGACACTGAAGCTTTCTTT.

This chain links TRBV6-4 with TRBJ2-7; 12 nucleotides align to TRBD2. The CDR3 spans 16 residues. V dropped 8 bases and J dropped 5; count of bases not matched to a gene: 13. Germline lookup yields CDR1 MRHNA and CDR2 SNTAGT. DNA of the CDR3: TGTGCCAGCGTCTGGTCCCTAGCGGGGGGGCAGCACGAGCAGTACTTC. Residues: CASVWSLAGGQHEQYF.

The V call is TRBV2, the J call TRBJ1-5; D is ambiguous. Germline values: CDR1 SNHLY, CDR2 FYNNEI. Trimming removed 6 bases at V and 0 bases at J, with 9 bases between. The CDR3 is 14 residues long. The CDR3 protein is CASSSSGSNQPQHF. In DNA form, the CDR3 reads TGTGCCAGCAGCTCATCCGGTAGCAATCAGCCCCAGCATTTT.

Written as DNA, the CDR3 is TGTGCCAGTAGTAGGGACTTCCACTCCAATCAGCCCCAGCATTTT. Translated, it gives CASSRDFHSNQPQHF. The J gene is TRBJ1-5, the V gene TRBV19; possible D gene TRBD1, 5 bases. This CDR3 is 15 amino acids long. V lost 4 bases, J lost 3 bases, and 13 bases lay in between. Germline V gives CDR1 LNHDA, CDR2 SQIVND (reference sequence).

As DNA, the CDR3 is TGTGCCAGCAGCTCGGGACAGGGGGATGGAAGCAATCAGCCCCAGCATTTT. Translating it yields CASSSGQGDGSNQPQHF. The V and J genes are TRBV7-9 and TRBJ1-5, with TRBD1 identical over 11 bases. The germline CDR1 and CDR2 sequences are SEHNR and FQNEAQ (reference sequence). With V trimmed by 4 bases and J by 1 base, 6 bases remained unmatched. CDR3 length equals 17 residues.

The V call is TRBV2, the J call TRBJ2-5, with 12 bases lining up with TRBD2. The V and J ends lost 8 bases and 5 bases, in that order; junction bases with no gene match: 9. Germline loops: CDR1 SNHLY, CDR2 FYNNEI. This CDR3 spans 15 amino acids. The CDR3 sequence: CASRFLAGGVETQYF. DNA of the CDR3: TGTGCCAGCCGGTTCCTAGCGGGGGGGGTGGAGACCCAGTACTTC.

This sequence joins TRBV29-1 and TRBJ2-3; D possibly corresponds to TRBD1 (6 bases). The CDR3 is made up of 13 amino acids. Germline CDR1 reads SQVTM; CDR2 reads ANQGSEA. Trimming pared 4 bases from V and 4 bases from J, leaving 12 bases between. The CDR3 DNA sequence: TGCAGCGTTGGGGGGCAATATTCAGATACGCAGTATTTT. Protein sequence: CSVGGQYSDTQYF.